The 21 T cell receptor beta chains listed next were all sequenced from one sample in a study of blood T cell repertoires in COVID-19. Assay used: immunoSEQ multiplex PCR; TCRdb lists only in-frame clones, some missing. The sample holds over 75,000 clones; roughly 88% are singletons and the top ten take roughly 32%. Sequenced material: peripheral blood. These TCRs come from a woman aged 80 or over with active or convalescent COVID-19.

This clone came up a few times. V and J are TRBV7-2 and TRBJ2-7; 7 bases agree with TRBD1. CDR3 size: 14 residues. Trimming removed 2 bases from V and 5 bases from J; junction bases left unmatched: 6. The germline gives CDR1 SGHTA, CDR2 FQGNSA. CDR3 DNA: TGTGCCAGCAGCTTAACAGGGGCGTTCCACGAGCAGTACTTC. Protein: CASSLTGAFHEQYF.

The chain joins TRBV11-2 to TRBJ2-2; 7 nucleotides match TRBD1. With V trimmed by 5 bases and J by 6 bases, 6 bases remained unmatched. There are 14 residues in the CDR3. The V gene's germline CDR1 is SGHAT and CDR2 FQNNGV. CDR3 protein: CASSLLTGAGELFF. CDR3 bases: TGTGCCAGCAGCCTATTAACAGGGGCCGGGGAGCTGTTTTTT.

CDR3 coding DNA: TGTGCCAGCAGCTTGGGCCTAGCGGATTACAATGAGCAGTTCTTC. Its translation: CASSLGLADYNEQFF. The chain employs TRBV5-4 and TRBJ2-1, with 7 bases identical to TRBD2. In germline, CDR1 is SGHNT, CDR2 YYREEE (reference sequence). This CDR3 is built from 15 residues. The trim removed 0 bases at V and 4 bases at J, leaving 4 bases unmatched. Looking up the rest from reference TRBV5-4 and TRBJ2-1 gives the full variable domain: ETGVTQSPTHLIKTRGQQVTLRCSSQSGHNTVSWYQQALGQGPQFIFQYYREEENGRGNFPPRFSGLQFPNYSSELNVNALELDDSALYLCASSLGLADYNEQFFGPGTRLTVL.

The chain recombines TRBV19 with TRBJ2-3; 10 bases are shared with TRBD2. This CDR3 comprises 14 residues. Germline lookup yields CDR1 LNHDA and CDR2 SQIVND (reference sequence). Unmatched junction bases numbered 8, after V lost 4 bases and J lost 10 bases. CDR3 amino acids: CASSTTSGWGAQYF. The CDR3 DNA reads as TGTGCCAGTAGTACGACTAGCGGGTGGGGAGCGCAGTATTTT.

The rearrangement joins TRBV4-1 to TRBJ2-7, with TRBD2 matching over 8 bases. The CDR3 has 18 residues. Germline values: CDR1 MGHRA, CDR2 YSYEKL. With 0 bases clipped from V and 0 bases from J, the junction kept 10 bases outside the gene matches. CDR3: CASSQDWRLAGSSYEQYF. In DNA form, the CDR3 reads TGCGCCAGCAGCCAAGACTGGAGGTTAGCGGGAAGCTCCTACGAGCAGTACTTC.

The chain combines TRBV6-6 with TRBJ2-7; 10 bases fit TRBD1. Germline values: CDR1 MNHNY, CDR2 SVGAGI (reference sequence). The V gene end was trimmed by 2 bases and the J gene end by 3 bases; junction bases not matched to a gene: 7. CDR3 length: 16 amino acids. The CDR3 sequence is CASSYKWTGGNYEQYF. The CDR3 nucleotides read TGTGCCAGCAGTTACAAGTGGACAGGGGGAAACTACGAGCAGTACTTC.

This clone was observed once. The chain couples TRBV28 to TRBJ2-3, with TRBD2 matching over 11 bases. Per germline, CDR1 MDHEN and CDR2 SYDVKM. V shed 1 base and J 8 bases; nucleotides not matched to a gene: 5. This CDR3 has 15 amino acids. For the CDR3, the DNA is TGTGCCAGCAGTTTATCCTTAGCGGGAGGGATTACGCAGTATTTT. Protein: CASSLSLAGGITQYF. The full variable domain, its missing parts supplied by reference TRBV28 and TRBJ2-3, is DVKVTQSSRYLVKRTGEKVFLECVQDMDHENMFWYRQDPGLGLRLIYFSYDVKMKEKGDIPEGYSVSREKKERFSLILESASTNQTSMYLCASSLSLAGGITQYFGPGTRLTVL.

This chain connects TRBV7-9 to TRBJ1-5; D remains unclear. CDR1 is SEHNR, CDR2 FQNEAQ, per germline (reference sequence). The CDR3 spans 14 residues. V lost 1 base and J lost 6, with 10 bases in between. CDR3 bases: TGTGCCAGCAGCTTAGGCGGACTAGCTCAGCCCCAGCATTTT. This encodes CASSLGGLAQPQHF.

This chain links TRBV5-1 with TRBJ2-3; TRBD2 matches at 11 bases. V shed 0 bases and J 5 bases; nucleotides not matched to a gene: 8. The length of the CDR3 is 17 residues. The germline gives CDR1 SGHRS, CDR2 YFSETQ. The CDR3 loop reads CASSLVVAGGQGDTQYF. The CDR3 nucleotides are TGCGCCAGCAGCTTGGTTGTAGCGGGAGGGCAGGGAGATACGCAGTATTTT.

The chain couples TRBV18 to TRBJ2-2, with a weak D call TRBD1 (5 bases). V was shortened by 2 bases and J by 0 bases, with 13 bases between the two germline ends. Germline-derived CDR1 and CDR2 are KGHSH and LQKENI. The CDR3 consists of 17 residues. DNA for the CDR3: TGTGCCAGCTCACCAGGGGCCGGCAGACCGAACACCGGGGAGCTGTTTTTT. It encodes CASSPGAGRPNTGELFF. Supplemented by reference TRBV18 and TRBJ2-2, the full variable domain reads NAGVMQNPRHLVRRRGQEARLRCSPMKGHSHVYWYRQLPEEGLKFMVYLQKENIIDESGMPKERFSAEFPKEGPSILRIQQVVRGDSAAYFCASSPGAGRPNTGELFFGEGSRLTVL.

This chain connects TRBV27 to TRBJ1-6, with D possibly being TRBD1 (5 bases). Looked up from germline, CDR1 is MNHEY and CDR2 is SMNVEV (reference sequence). This CDR3 has 15 amino acids. Trimming left V 7 bases short and J 7 bases short, with 17 bases between. The DNA for the CDR3 is TGTGCCAGCAAGAAGGAACGTCAGGGCAATTCACCCCTCCACTTT. It translates to CASKKERQGNSPLHF.

V is TRBV18 and J is TRBJ2-4; 10 bases agree with TRBD2. From germline, CDR1 is KGHSH and CDR2 LQKENI. The V segment lost 4 bases and the J segment 7 bases; nucleotides outside the gene matches: 10. The CDR3 loop spans 16 amino acids. The CDR3 spells CASSQGLAEWGNIQYF. The CDR3 coding sequence is TGTGCCAGCTCACAAGGACTAGCGGAGTGGGGGAACATTCAGTACTTC.

V usage is TRBV6-4 and J usage is TRBJ2-4; 9 bases fit TRBD1. This CDR3 contains 19 residues. CDR1 is MRHNA and CDR2 is SNTAGT in the germline V gene. Germline trimming cut 0 bases from V and 0 bases from J; bases unmatched to any gene: 9. The CDR3 DNA reads TGTGCCAGCAGTGACTCGGGACAGGGCACCCTGCTAGCCAAAAACATTCAGTACTTC. Protein product: CASSDSGQGTLLAKNIQYF.

V usage is TRBV29-1 and J usage is TRBJ1-5; 10 bases line up with TRBD1. V shed 7 bases, J shed 0 bases, and the junction held 3 bases outside the gene matches. Per germline, CDR1 SQVTM and CDR2 ANQGSEA. There are 14 residues in the CDR3. DNA for the CDR3: TGCAGCGCGGGGACAGGGGATAGCAATCAGCCCCAGCATTTT. Amino acids: CSAGTGDSNQPQHF. Drawing the rest from reference TRBV29-1 and TRBJ1-5, the complete variable domain is SAVISQKPSRDICQRGTSLTIQCQVDSQVTMMFWYRQQPGQSLTLIATANQGSEATYESGFVIDKFPISRPNLTFSTLTVSNMSPEDSSIYLCSAGTGDSNQPQHFGDGTRLSIL.

The rearrangement uses TRBV15 and TRBJ2-7; D unclear. CDR1 is LNHNV, CDR2 YYDKDF, per germline (reference sequence). This CDR3 region has 16 residues. V lost 3 bases and J 5 bases, leaving 20 bases between the germline ends. CDR3 residues: CATSRRTTAGPNEQYF. The DNA for the CDR3 is TGTGCCACCAGCAGGAGAACCACCGCAGGCCCGAACGAGCAGTACTTC.

This chain joins TRBV19 and TRBJ1-5; D gene uncertain. Trimming pared 7 bases from V and 2 bases from J, leaving 15 bases between. The CDR3 contains 15 residues. CDR1 and CDR2 from the germline V gene are LNHDA and SQIVND (reference sequence). This CDR3 reads CASTVLGVGNQPQHF. CDR3 in DNA: TGTGCCAGTACCGTACTCGGGGTCGGCAATCAGCCCCAGCATTTT.

The gene calls are TRBV19 and TRBJ2-3, with D possibly TRBD2 on 5 matching bases. This CDR3 has 14 residues. Trimming removed 3 bases at V and 6 bases at J, with 13 bases between. Germline values: CDR1 LNHDA, CDR2 SQIVND (reference sequence). This CDR3 is CASSIRGSADTQYF. The DNA for the CDR3 is TGTGCCAGTAGTATTAGAGGGTCGGCGGATACGCAGTATTTT.

Here the CDR3 reads CASKRKREVSYNEQFF. CDR3 in DNA: TGTGCCAGCAAGAGGAAACGGGAGGTCTCCTACAATGAGCAGTTCTTC. This sequence joins TRBV2 and TRBJ2-1, with 7 bases that match TRBD2. This CDR3 has 16 residues. Trimming took 7 bases from V and 0 from J; bases not matched to a gene: 9. Germline V CDR1 and CDR2: SNHLY, FYNNEI.

CDR3 protein: CASSLNRNYGYTF. In nucleotides, the CDR3 is TGTGCCAGCAGCTTAAACAGAAACTATGGCTACACCTTC. The V gene is TRBV11-3, the J gene TRBJ1-2; D remains unclear. The germline V and J ends were trimmed by 2 bases and 2 bases, with 6 bases remaining between them. CDR3 size: 13 residues. The germline V gene has CDR1 SGHNT and CDR2 YENEEA.

The chain's CDR3 is CASSSGLAGQETQYF. DNA of the CDR3: TGTGCCAGCAGCTCTGGACTAGCGGGGCAAGAGACCCAGTACTTC. The rearrangement joins TRBV11-3 to TRBJ2-5; 12 nucleotides agree with TRBD2. Germline loops: CDR1 SGHNT, CDR2 YENEEA. The J segment lost 2 bases and the V segment lost 4 bases, leaving 2 bases of the junction unmatched. CDR3 size: 15 residues.

The chain links TRBV5-4 to TRBJ1-2, with 8 bases that match TRBD1. CDR1 is SGHNT, CDR2 YYREEE, per germline (reference sequence). This CDR3 has 13 residues. V gave up 5 bases and J gave up 6 bases; unmatched junction bases: 6. CDR3 sequence (DNA): TGTGCCAGCAGGCGGGACAGGACTCATGGCTACACCTTC. Protein product: CASRRDRTHGYTF.